The 27 T cell receptor beta chains below were found in one sample sequenced in a study of blood T cell repertoires in COVID-19. Assay used: immunoSEQ multiplex PCR; TCRdb lists only in-frame clones, some missing. Of about 160,000 clones listed, around four fifths are singletons. The sequenced sample consisted of peripheral blood. The origin of the receptors is a human donor in a cohort sampled during active COVID-19.

The V gene is TRBV18, the J gene TRBJ1-3; a possible D gene is TRBD1 (5 bases). Germline V CDR1 and CDR2: KGHSH, LQKENI. The CDR3 spans 17 residues. With 3 bases removed from V and 4 bases from J, the gap between germline ends came to 19 bases. In DNA form, the CDR3 reads TGTGCCAGCTCACCCCCGGGGGTTGAGGGTACCGGAAACACCATATATTTT. Translation: CASSPPGVEGTGNTIYF.

This chain uses TRBV5-5 with TRBJ1-4; 7 bases line up with TRBD1. The germline V gene encodes CDR1 SGHKS and CDR2 YYEKEE (reference sequence). This CDR3 region has 15 residues. V shed 6 bases, J shed 4 bases, and the junction held 9 bases outside the gene matches. In DNA, the CDR3 is TGTGCCAGCAACCCTCGGGACAGCATTAATGAAAAACTGTTTTTT. Its protein product is CASNPRDSINEKLFF.

The rearrangement joins TRBV6-6 to TRBJ2-5, with a weak D call TRBD2 (5 bases). V was shortened by 2 bases and J by 3 bases, with 16 bases between the two germline ends. The CDR3 is made up of 16 amino acids. The germline CDR1 and CDR2 sequences are MNHNY and SVGAGI (reference sequence). The CDR3 spells CASSYRQVAGEETQYF. Written as DNA, the CDR3 is TGTGCCAGCAGTTACCGTCAAGTGGCCGGGGAAGAGACCCAGTACTTC.

The genes are TRBV9 and TRBJ2-7; 10 positions agree with TRBD2. This CDR3 has 15 residues. From germline, CDR1 is SGDLS and CDR2 YYNGEE. The ends lost 2 bases at V and 4 bases at J; junction bases unmatched: 6. CDR3: CASSVSGTSEYEQYF. Written as DNA, the CDR3 is TGTGCCAGCAGCGTCTCCGGGACTAGCGAGTACGAGCAGTACTTC.

The chain is built from TRBV5-8 and TRBJ2-1; D perhaps matches TRBD1 (5 bases). The V and J ends lost 0 bases and 8 bases respectively, with 21 bases between them. The CDR3 consists of 17 residues. The V gene's germline CDR1 is SGHTS and CDR2 YDEGEE. Written as DNA, the CDR3 is TGTGCCAGCAGCTTGGAAGGGGCGGCCTCTACCCTCTATGAGCAGTTCTTC. It codes for CASSLEGAASTLYEQFF.

The chain has TRBV2 and TRBJ1-1, with D possibly being TRBD1 (5 bases). The V gene lost 0 bases and the J gene lost 5 bases, with 16 bases spanning the gap. The CDR3 is 16 amino acids. Germline-derived CDR1 and CDR2 are SNHLY and FYNNEI. Here the CDR3 reads CASSEALGREGTEAFF. The CDR3, as DNA: TGTGCCAGCAGTGAAGCGCTTGGCAGGGAGGGGACTGAAGCTTTCTTT.

CDR3 DNA sequence: TGTGCCAGCAGCGCCGGGGAGGAGACCCAGTACTTC. It encodes CASSAGEETQYF. J is TRBJ2-5 and V is TRBV9; a possible D gene is TRBD2 (5 bases). There are 12 residues in the CDR3. Germline V gene data show CDR1 as SGDLS and CDR2 as YYNGEE. Trimming shortened V by 3 bases and J by 5 bases, and 8 bases separated the two germline ends.

The J gene is TRBJ2-2, the V gene TRBV4-3; maybe TRBD1 (6 bases). This CDR3 contains 17 residues. Trimming removed 0 bases from V and 4 bases from J, with 15 bases in between. Germline CDR1 is LGHNA and CDR2 is YSLEER. The CDR3 DNA reads TGCGCCAGCAGCCAAGATCAAGTTGGGACAATCACCGGGGAGCTGTTTTTT. It codes for CASSQDQVGTITGELFF.

V gene TRBV4-3 combines with J gene TRBJ2-2, with 12 positions matching TRBD2. V was pared by 1 base and J by 6 bases, with 6 bases of the junction left unmatched. From germline, CDR1 is LGHNA and CDR2 YSLEER. This CDR3 contains 17 residues. DNA for the CDR3: TGCGCCAGCAGCCAAGGGGCTAGCGGGAGGGCCTCCGGGGAGCTGTTTTTT. Protein: CASSQGASGRASGELFF.

This clone was counted once. The chain has TRBV7-2 and TRBJ1-5; D gene ambiguous. This CDR3 has 15 residues. V was cut by 5 bases and J by 0 bases, with 11 bases left in between. Germline loops: CDR1 SGHTA, CDR2 FQGNSA. CDR3 residues: CASSPTQFSNQPQHF. DNA of the CDR3: TGTGCCAGCAGCCCCACACAGTTTAGCAATCAGCCCCAGCATTTT. The full variable domain, rest sourced from reference TRBV7-2 and TRBJ1-5, is GAGVSQSPSNKVTEKGKDVELRCDPISGHTALYWYRQSLGQGLEFLIYFQGNSAPDKSGLPSDRFSAERTGGSVSTLTIQRTQQEDSAVYLCASSPTQFSNQPQHFGDGTRLSIL.

This clone has more than one count but fewer than ten. This rearrangement joins TRBV29-1 to TRBJ2-7; 7 bases fit TRBD1. Germline loops: CDR1 SQVTM, CDR2 ANQGSEA. V dropped 6 bases and J dropped 4; count of bases not matched to a gene: 9. The CDR3 covers 13 residues. Here the CDR3 reads CSVTGTDFYEQYF. DNA for the CDR3: TGCAGCGTGACCGGGACAGATTTTTACGAGCAGTACTTC.

The chain is built from TRBV2 and TRBJ2-7; D uncertain. The CDR3 covers 13 residues. V was cut by 1 base and J by 4 bases, with 8 bases left in between. CDR1 is SNHLY and CDR2 is FYNNEI in the germline V gene. Written as DNA, the CDR3 is TGTGCCAGCAGTGAAGAAATCGTTTACGAGCAGTACTTC. Translated: CASSEEIVYEQYF.

The chain joins TRBV18 to TRBJ2-5; D perhaps matches TRBD2 (5 bases). Germline V CDR1 and CDR2: KGHSH, LQKENI. With 3 bases removed from V and 2 bases from J, the gap between germline ends came to 7 bases. CDR3 length: 13 residues. The chain's CDR3 is CASSPGSQETQYF. CDR3 nucleotide sequence: TGTGCCAGCTCACCTGGGAGTCAAGAGACCCAGTACTTC. Full variable domain (rest looked up from reference TRBV18 and TRBJ2-5): NAGVMQNPRHLVRRRGQEARLRCSPMKGHSHVYWYRQLPEEGLKFMVYLQKENIIDESGMPKERFSAEFPKEGPSILRIQQVVRGDSAAYFCASSPGSQETQYFGPGTRLLVL.

The rearrangement uses TRBV5-6 and TRBJ1-4; D is undetermined. V dropped 1 base and J dropped 3 bases, with 13 bases sitting between them. CDR1 and CDR2 (germline): SGHDT, YYEEEE. CDR3 size: 16 residues. In DNA, the CDR3 is TGTGCCAGCAGCTTGATGTGGGCCGCCCCTAATGAAAAACTGTTTTTT. As protein: CASSLMWAAPNEKLFF. Drawing the rest from reference TRBV5-6 and TRBJ1-4, the complete variable domain is DAGVTQSPTHLIKTRGQQVTLRCSPKSGHDTVSWYQQALGQGPQFIFQYYEEEERQRGNFPDRFSGHQFPNYSSELNVNALLLGDSALYLCASSLMWAAPNEKLFFGSGTQLSVL.

The rearrangement uses TRBV30 and TRBJ2-1, with 10 bases lining up with TRBD2. The CDR3 totals 18 residues. Germline CDR1 reads GTSNPN; CDR2 reads SVGIG (reference sequence). The ends lost 0 bases at V and 0 bases at J; junction bases unmatched: 8. CDR3 in amino acids: CAWSVWLAGVGSYNEQFF. The CDR3 DNA reads TGTGCCTGGAGTGTGTGGCTAGCGGGAGTGGGCTCCTACAATGAGCAGTTCTTC.

The rearrangement uses TRBV7-2 and TRBJ2-1, with D unclear. Germline V CDR1 and CDR2: SGHTA, FQGNSA. Trimming shortened V by 4 bases and J by 7 bases, and 8 bases separated the two germline ends. This CDR3 region has 12 residues. The CDR3 sequence: CASSYSSNEQFF. CDR3 coding DNA: TGTGCCAGCAGCTACAGCTCGAATGAGCAGTTCTTC.

The J gene is TRBJ1-6, the V gene TRBV14; no definite D call. The CDR3 is 15 residues long. V was cut by 1 base and J by 6 bases, with 10 bases left in between. Germline V lookup: CDR1 SGHDN, CDR2 FVKESK. In nucleotides, the CDR3 is TGTGCCAGCAGCCAAGGTAGAGCGGGTAATTCACCCCTCCACTTT. This gives the protein CASSQGRAGNSPLHF. Variable domain in full (rest from reference TRBV14 and TRBJ1-6): EAGVTQFPSHSVIEKGQTVTLRCDPISGHDNLYWYRRVMGKEIKFLLHFVKESKQDESGMPNNRFLAERTGGTYSTLKVQPAELEDSGVYFCASSQGRAGNSPLHFGNGTRLTVT.

V and J are TRBV19 and TRBJ2-7, with TRBD1 matching 10 bases. V gave up 7 bases and J gave up 7 bases; unmatched junction bases: 10. The CDR3 runs to 14 residues. Germline CDR1 reads LNHDA; CDR2 reads SQIVND (reference sequence). As DNA, the CDR3 is TGTGCCAGTACTGTGAGACAGGGGGCGGGAGAGCAGTACTTC. It yields the protein CASTVRQGAGEQYF.

This clone was recorded a few times. This chain uses TRBV5-5 with TRBJ1-2; tentatively, D is TRBD1 (5 bases). The CDR3 runs 15 residues. With 3 bases removed from V and 4 bases from J, the gap between germline ends came to 16 bases. CDR1 and CDR2 from the germline V gene are SGHKS and YYEKEE (reference sequence). The CDR3: CASSSRLDSTYGYTF. The CDR3 region has the DNA TGTGCCAGCAGCTCCCGACTCGACAGCACCTATGGCTACACCTTC.

The chain joins TRBV7-2 to TRBJ1-5; D uncertain. There are 15 residues in the CDR3. The V gene lost 1 base and the J gene lost 6 bases, with 13 bases spanning the gap. Germline CDR1 reads SGHTA; CDR2 reads FQGNSA. The CDR3 here is CASSLVSSGGQPQHF. In nucleotides, the CDR3 is TGTGCCAGCAGCTTAGTTTCCTCGGGAGGTCAGCCCCAGCATTTT. Complete variable domain (other parts from reference TRBV7-2 and TRBJ1-5): GAGVSQSPSNKVTEKGKDVELRCDPISGHTALYWYRQSLGQGLEFLIYFQGNSAPDKSGLPSDRFSAERTGGSVSTLTIQRTQQEDSAVYLCASSLVSSGGQPQHFGDGTRLSIL.

This clone was counted only a few times. V gene TRBV23-1 combines with J gene TRBJ2-7, with 7 bases that match TRBD1. TRBV23-1 carries the ORF label, with uncertain function. V gave up 1 base and J gave up 5 bases; unmatched junction bases: 2. This CDR3 has 13 amino acids. As DNA, the CDR3 is TGCGCCAGCAGTCAATGGACAGGAGACGAGCAGTACTTC. This translates into CASSQWTGDEQYF.

V and J are TRBV28 and TRBJ1-4, with D possibly TRBD1 on 5 matching bases. The CDR3 extends over 16 amino acids. V was pared by 4 bases and J by 1 base, with 13 bases between. Germline V gene sequence: CDR1 MDHEN, CDR2 SYDVKM. CDR3 DNA sequence: TGTGCCAGCAGTTCCCCCCGGGGGGGAACTAATGAAAAACTGTTTTTT. Translation gives CASSSPRGGTNEKLFF.

This sequence joins TRBV9 and TRBJ1-2; D possibly corresponds to TRBD1 (6 bases). The CDR3 spans 12 residues. Germline V lookup: CDR1 SGDLS, CDR2 YYNGEE. Between the trimmed V and J ends, which lost 0 bases and 8 bases, there was a span of 8 bases. This CDR3 reads CASSVGGQGYTF. CDR3 nucleotide sequence: TGTGCCAGCAGCGTAGGGGGACAAGGCTACACCTTC.

CDR3 residues: CASKETVNQPQHF. The CDR3 DNA reads TGTGCCAGCAAGGAGACAGTGAATCAGCCCCAGCATTTT. The gene calls are TRBV6-5 and TRBJ1-5; a possible D gene is TRBD1 (5 bases). Trimming stripped 7 bases from V and 4 bases from J, with 11 bases between. The CDR3 contains 13 residues. Germline V gives CDR1 MNHEY, CDR2 SVGAGI.

The gene calls are TRBV21-1 and TRBJ2-2; TRBD2 is the table's D call and was not checked against the DNA. TRBV21-1 is tagged as a pseudogene. CDR3 length: 12 residues. This CDR3 reads CASSVAVGELFF. In nucleotides, the CDR3 is TGTGCCAGCAGCGTGGCGGTCGGGGAGCTGTTTTTT.

The chain joins TRBV7-2 to TRBJ2-3; 15 bases match TRBD2. CDR3 length: 18 amino acids. J gave up 1 base and V 5 bases, and 7 bases lay outside the gene matches. The germline V gene encodes CDR1 SGHTA and CDR2 FQGNSA. CDR3 protein: CASSHGLAGGLGTDTQYF. CDR3 nucleotides: TGTGCCAGCAGCCACGGACTAGCGGGAGGGCTAGGCACAGATACGCAGTATTTT.

The chain employs TRBV5-4 and TRBJ2-3; 7 positions match TRBD2. V lost 6 bases to trimming and J lost 2 bases; unmatched junction nucleotides: 9. The CDR3 totals 15 residues. The germline CDR1 and CDR2 sequences are SGHNT and YYREEE (reference sequence). CDR3 nucleotide sequence: TGTGCCAGCAAGATCGGCGGGGGTACCACAGATACGCAGTATTTT. This codes for CASKIGGGTTDTQYF. Filled out from reference TRBV5-4 and TRBJ2-3, the complete variable domain reads ETGVTQSPTHLIKTRGQQVTLRCSSQSGHNTVSWYQQALGQGPQFIFQYYREEENGRGNFPPRFSGLQFPNYSSELNVNALELDDSALYLCASKIGGGTTDTQYFGPGTRLTVL.